This T cell receptor (beta chain) was profiled in a study of cytomegalovirus exposure and HLA in healthy donors. Overall study: Roughly 180 million T cells yielded some 120 million unique TCR beta sequences in earlier analysis.

Deletions cut 8 bases from V and 3 bases from J, with 16 bases between. The CDR3 runs 14 residues. The germline gives CDR1 SNHLY, CDR2 FYNNEI. With 60 Vbeta and 13 Jbeta primers, the PCR was carried out. The assay was immunoSEQ multiplex PCR, and TCRdb's table has in-frame clones only and misses some. The sample lists over 85,000 clones; around 88% were seen once. Concerning this clone: The antigen is undetermined.

Findings of the study overall: The Asian-associated ancestry cluster reportedly had fewer N-insertions than the approximately 630-donor mean in a later analysis. Most of the CMV-associated TCR beta chains (in a later analysis) appeared to be HLA-restricted. Specificity of three CMV-associated chains for CMV antigens was verified in vitro.

The chain uses TRBV2 and TRBJ1-1, with D perhaps TRBD1 (6 bases). Sequenced sample: PBMCs. This TCR was recovered from a man between 40 and 49 years old in good health and CMV-seronegative. CDR3 DNA: TGTGCCAGCCGCCTCGGGCAGGGGTACACTGAAGCTTTCTTT. Translation gives CASRLGQGYTEAFF.